Presented here are 28 T cell receptor beta chains from one specimen sequenced in a study of T cell responses to AZD1222 COVID-19 vaccine. Libraries were prepared by immunoSEQ multiplex PCR; TCRdb keeps only in-frame clonotypes and omits some of them. Of roughly 150,000 clones in the sample, more than 85% are singletons; the top ten hold 1% to 1.5%. The sequencing used peripheral blood, collected 28 days after the second AZD1222 dose. The origin of the receptors is an adult who received the AZD1222 COVID-19 vaccine.

CDR3 bases: TGTGCCAGCAGCCCCCCAGCGCCGGAAACTTTCTTT. This encodes CASSPPAPETFF. The chain carries TRBV14 and TRBJ1-1; D uncertain. CDR3 length: 12 amino acids. Germline values: CDR1 SGHDN, CDR2 FVKESK. The V end was cut by 4 bases, the J end by 12 bases, with 15 bases between.

CDR3 DNA: TGTGCCACCAGTGAAACAGGGTACAATGAGCAGTTCTTC. This codes for CATSETGYNEQFF. The chain employs TRBV24-1 and TRBJ2-1; a possible D gene is TRBD1 (6 bases). This CDR3 has 13 amino acids. Germline V gene data show CDR1 as KGHDR and CDR2 as SFDVKD. V was trimmed by 4 bases and J by 4 bases, leaving 7 bases between them.

The J gene is TRBJ1-2, the V gene TRBV15; 7 bases line up with TRBD1. With V trimmed by 8 bases and J by 2 bases, 8 bases remained unmatched. The CDR3 contains 14 residues. Germline assignment: CDR1 LNHNV and CDR2 YYDKDF (reference sequence). In DNA, the CDR3 is TGTGCCACCGGGACGACAGGGCTAAACTATGGCTACACCTTC. Its protein is CATGTTGLNYGYTF.

The chain uses TRBV29-1 and TRBJ2-1; tentatively, D is TRBD1 (6 bases). Germline CDR1 reads SQVTM; CDR2 reads ANQGSEA. The CDR3 has 13 residues. V shed 6 bases and J shed 6 bases, with 15 bases lying between them. DNA of the CDR3: TGCAGCGTCCGCGAGGGGGTTAGCAATGAGCAGTTCTTC. As protein: CSVREGVSNEQFF.

The chain joins TRBV27 to TRBJ1-2, with a tentative D call TRBD1 (5 bases). Germline V gives CDR1 MNHEY, CDR2 SMNVEV (reference sequence). The CDR3 length is 13 residues. V lost 6 bases and J 5 bases, leaving 13 bases between the germline ends. The CDR3 DNA reads TGTGCCAGCAGCCCATGGGCAGGGTATGGCTACACCTTC. It specifies CASSPWAGYGYTF.

The rearrangement uses TRBV5-8 and TRBJ1-6; 7 bases fit TRBD1. CDR3 length: 15 amino acids. V trimming: 4 bases; J trimming: 5 bases; junction bases outside the gene matches: 6. CDR1 SGHTS and CDR2 YDEGEE come from the germline V gene. The CDR3 protein is CASSQTGKDNSPLHF. CDR3 sequence (DNA): TGTGCCAGCAGCCAGACAGGGAAGGATAATTCACCCCTCCACTTT.

The rearrangement uses TRBV7-2 and TRBJ2-1; D possibly corresponds to TRBD2 (6 bases). Deletions cut 0 bases from V and 8 bases from J, with 11 bases between. The germline V gene encodes CDR1 SGHTA and CDR2 FQGNSA. This CDR3 is built from 14 residues. Written as DNA, the CDR3 is TGTGCCAGCAGCTTAGCTTCCAGGGAGGATGAGCAGTTCTTC. Residues: CASSLASREDEQFF.

This rearrangement joins TRBV4-3 to TRBJ2-2, with TRBD2 matching 8 bases. Germline loops: CDR1 LGHNA, CDR2 YSLEER. This CDR3 is 19 amino acids long. J lost 7 bases, V lost 0 bases, and 16 bases had no gene match. CDR3: CASSQDLVASGGWGGELFF. Here the CDR3 DNA reads TGCGCCAGCAGCCAAGATCTTGTAGCGAGCGGGGGTTGGGGCGGGGAGCTGTTTTTT.

This chain uses TRBV9 with TRBJ2-2, with TRBD1 matching 7 bases. Trimming removed 4 bases from V and 0 bases from J; junction bases left unmatched: 3. The CDR3 length is 15 residues. Germline lookup yields CDR1 SGDLS and CDR2 YYNGEE. The chain's CDR3 is CASSSGQTNTGELFF. The CDR3 nucleotides are TGTGCCAGCAGCTCGGGACAGACGAACACCGGGGAGCTGTTTTTT.

The V gene is TRBV7-2, the J gene TRBJ2-3; 7 bases line up with TRBD2. Looked up from germline, CDR1 is SGHTA and CDR2 is FQGNSA. CDR3 length equals 15 residues. Unmatched junction bases numbered 3, after V lost 3 bases and J lost 0 bases. CDR3 sequence: CASSFMRGSTDTQYF. DNA of the CDR3: TGTGCCAGCAGCTTCATGCGGGGGAGCACAGATACGCAGTATTTT.

The CDR3 spells CASSLNLQGRETQYF. In DNA, the CDR3 is TGTGCCAGCAGCTTAAATCTGCAGGGAAGGGAGACCCAGTACTTC. The V and J genes are TRBV11-1 and TRBJ2-5; TRBD1 is a possible D gene (5 bases). The germline V gene encodes CDR1 SGHAT and CDR2 FQDESV (reference sequence). V lost 2 bases and J lost 5, with 15 bases in between. The CDR3 sequence is 15 residues long.

This rearrangement joins TRBV7-9 to TRBJ1-1; D gene ambiguous. Trimming took off 5 bases at V and 7 bases at J, with 14 bases between the two ends. The CDR3 sequence is 13 residues long. CDR1 is SEHNR, CDR2 FQNEAQ, per germline (reference sequence). The CDR3 is CASSQRTLNEAFF. In DNA, the CDR3 is TGTGCCAGCAGCCAACGAACCCTTAATGAAGCTTTCTTT.

The chain uses TRBV5-4 and TRBJ2-7; 7 bases are a match to TRBD2. CDR3 length equals 16 residues. Germline trimming cut 4 bases from V and 2 bases from J; bases unmatched to any gene: 12. In germline, CDR1 is SGHNT, CDR2 YYREEE (reference sequence). This chain's CDR3 is CASSGGERDRTYEQYF. Here the CDR3 DNA reads TGTGCCAGCAGCGGGGGGGAGCGAGACCGGACCTACGAGCAGTACTTC.

The CDR3: CASSLREATAFF. The CDR3, as DNA: TGTGCCAGCAGCCTCCGGGAAGCCACGGCTTTCTTT. The genes are TRBV3-1 (or the pseudogene TRBV3-2) and TRBJ1-1, with D uncertain. The CDR3 runs to 12 residues. Germline V CDR1 and CDR2: LGHDT, YNNKEL (reference sequence). V was cut by 4 bases and J by 11 bases, with 14 bases left in between.

The chain is built from TRBV18 and TRBJ1-1, with no clear D. The CDR3 runs 13 residues. Germline V lookup: CDR1 KGHSH, CDR2 LQKENI. V was clipped by 3 bases and J by 1 base, with 6 bases between them. The CDR3 here is CASSPFGNTEAFF. The CDR3 region has the DNA TGTGCCAGCTCACCGTTCGGGAACACTGAAGCTTTCTTT.

CDR3 in amino acids: CASSTLEQGKNGYTF. Written as DNA, the CDR3 is TGTGCCAGCTCAACACTGGAGCAGGGGAAGAATGGCTACACCTTC. This rearrangement joins TRBV18 to TRBJ1-2; tentative D call: TRBD1 (6 bases). V was cut by 5 bases and J by 6 bases, with 19 bases left in between. The length of the CDR3 is 15 residues. The germline V gene has CDR1 KGHSH and CDR2 LQKENI.

This chain uses TRBV6-5 with TRBJ1-1; a possible D gene is TRBD1 (5 bases). This CDR3 is built from 15 residues. In germline, CDR1 is MNHEY, CDR2 SVGAGI. The V and J ends lost 4 bases and 2 bases respectively, with 14 bases between them. The CDR3 DNA reads TGTGCCAGCAGTTCCGGGACGGACTTAAACACTGAAGCTTTCTTT. Amino acids: CASSSGTDLNTEAFF.

The chain combines TRBV9 with TRBJ2-3; TRBD1 matches 9 bases. Germline CDR1 and CDR2: SGDLS and YYNGEE. The CDR3 sequence is 15 residues long. Unmatched junction bases numbered 8, after V lost 3 bases and J lost 6 bases. The CDR3 coding sequence is TGTGCCAGCAGCGCCCGGGACAGGGAGGTGGATACGCAGTATTTT. This gives the protein CASSARDREVDTQYF.

As for this clone: This specimen includes other DNA sequences encoding the same CDR3. The chain employs TRBV9 and TRBJ1-5, with TRBD1 matching over 8 bases. With 3 bases clipped from V and 5 bases from J, the junction kept 4 bases outside the gene matches. The CDR3 spans 14 residues. The V gene's germline CDR1 is SGDLS and CDR2 YYNGEE. The CDR3 sequence is CASSAGQGDQPQHF. As DNA, the CDR3 is TGTGCCAGCAGCGCCGGACAGGGTGATCAGCCCCAGCATTTT.

This clone was detected only once. The chain couples TRBV12-3 or TRBV12-4 to TRBJ2-1; no reliable D call. V dropped 5 bases and J dropped 1 base, with 3 bases sitting between them. The CDR3 is made up of 12 amino acids. The CDR3 region has the DNA TGTGCCAGCAGTAGATCCTACAATGAGCAGTTCTTC. Translating gives CASSRSYNEQFF.

This clone appeared once. The rearrangement links TRBV19 to TRBJ1-3, with a tentative D call TRBD1 (5 bases). Trimming shortened V by 3 bases and J by 0 bases, and 12 bases separated the two germline ends. The CDR3 has 16 residues. Germline assignment: CDR1 LNHDA and CDR2 SQIVND (reference sequence). DNA of the CDR3: TGTGCCAGTAGTATCCCGACAGCAAACTCTGGAAACACCATATATTTT. Protein sequence: CASSIPTANSGNTIYF.

The genes are TRBV29-1 and TRBJ1-1; 8 bases match TRBD1. CDR3 length: 15 amino acids. Germline-derived CDR1 and CDR2 are SQVTM and ANQGSEA. V trimming: 7 bases; J trimming: 3 bases; junction bases outside the gene matches: 13. The CDR3 region is CSAGRGGRGHTEAFF. The DNA of the CDR3 is TGCAGCGCTGGCCGGGGTGGCAGGGGGCACACTGAAGCTTTCTTT.

The chain has TRBV27 and TRBJ1-1, with D uncertain. This CDR3 contains 13 residues. Deletions cut 6 bases from V and 3 bases from J, with 11 bases between. In germline, CDR1 is MNHEY, CDR2 SMNVEV (reference sequence). The CDR3 DNA follows: TGTGCCAGCAGACCAACACACCACACTGAAGCTTTCTTT. Protein: CASRPTHHTEAFF.

V and J are TRBV5-6 and TRBJ2-7; no clear D gene. Germline V gene sequence: CDR1 SGHDT, CDR2 YYEEEE. The ends were cut back, 3 bases at V and 1 base at J, with 14 bases in the middle. The CDR3 is 15 residues long. Written as DNA, the CDR3 is TGTGCCAGCAGCTGGACCACGACATTGTCCTACGAGCAGTACTTC. This gives the protein CASSWTTTLSYEQYF.

This clone has only one observation. The genes are TRBV18 and TRBJ1-1, with no clear D. V dropped 0 bases and J dropped 6 bases, with 14 bases sitting between them. The CDR3 length is 15 residues. Germline assignment: CDR1 KGHSH and CDR2 LQKENI. The CDR3 sequence: CASSPPSTGLAEAFF. The DNA for the CDR3 is TGTGCCAGCTCACCACCGTCTACCGGGCTCGCTGAAGCTTTCTTT.

The rearrangement links TRBV5-8 to TRBJ1-2, with D uncertain. Per the germline V gene, CDR1 is SGHTS and CDR2 is YDEGEE. The ends were cut back, 0 bases at V and 6 bases at J, with 15 bases in the middle. The CDR3 covers 15 residues. The CDR3 coding sequence is TGTGCCAGCAGCTTGGAGTTCACCGGTGGGGATGGCTACACCTTC. The encoded protein is CASSLEFTGGDGYTF. Together with reference TRBV5-8 and TRBJ1-2, the CDR3 gives the full variable domain: EAGVTQSPTHLIKTRGQQATLRCSPISGHTSVYWYQQALGLGLQFLLWYDEGEERNRGNFPPRFSGRQFPNYSSELNVNALELEDSALYLCASSLEFTGGDGYTFGSGTRLTVV.

This rearrangement joins TRBV11-1 to TRBJ2-1, with 14 bases fitting TRBD2. CDR1 and CDR2 from the germline V gene are SGHAT and FQDESV (reference sequence). V was clipped by 4 bases and J by 7 bases; unmatched bases: 6. This CDR3 comprises 16 residues. CDR3 sequence reads: CASSSAGLAGVNEQFF. The CDR3 DNA is TGTGCCAGCAGCTCAGCGGGACTAGCGGGAGTAAATGAGCAGTTCTTC.

The chain combines TRBV29-1 with TRBJ1-2; the match to TRBD1 covers 7 bases. The CDR3 is 16 amino acids. The germline CDR1 and CDR2 sequences are SQVTM and ANQGSEA. With 6 bases clipped from V and 2 bases from J, the junction kept 15 bases outside the gene matches. DNA for the CDR3: TGCAGCGTCCTAGTATATACGACAGGGTCCAACTATGGCTACACCTTC. It is translated as CSVLVYTTGSNYGYTF.